The clone carrying this T cell receptor (beta chain) occurred many times. This sample is part of a study of patients and donors after allogeneic stem cell transplantation. Each CDR3 protein gets one entry after TCRdb re-called the RT-PCR reads with MiXCR. The table records a few hundred thousand distinct CDR3 sequences, 13% to 15% of them present only once. Deletions cut 2 bases from V and 4 bases from J, with 8 bases between. The CDR3 has 14 residues. This clonotype was sampled from a human donor who was either an allogeneic HSCT recipient or a stem cell or donor lymphocyte infusion donor (not recorded which). It is not recorded whose cells these are; they may come from a transplant donor. The sequenced sample consisted of blood, either unsorted or a sorted T cell fraction (not recorded which). The chain employs TRBV12-3 or TRBV12-4 and TRBJ2-2; no reliable D call. In DNA, the CDR3 is TGTGCCAGCAGTTTAAATGAACGCACCGGGGAGCTGTTTTTT. It translates to CASSLNERTGELFF.